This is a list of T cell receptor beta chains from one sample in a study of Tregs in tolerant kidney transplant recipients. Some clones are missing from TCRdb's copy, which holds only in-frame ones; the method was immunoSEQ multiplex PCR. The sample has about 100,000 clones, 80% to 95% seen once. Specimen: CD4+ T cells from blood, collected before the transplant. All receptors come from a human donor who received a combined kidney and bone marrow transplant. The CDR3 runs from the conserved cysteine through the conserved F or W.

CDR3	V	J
CASSQGQGTTDTQYF	TRBV4-2	TRBJ2-3
CASSSRGGAGPDTQYF	TRBV27	TRBJ2-3
CASSGQGTTNEKLFF	TRBV2	TRBJ1-4
CASSIGPSGGSYEQYF	TRBV4-1	TRBJ2-7
CASSLSGGLRETQYF	TRBV18	TRBJ2-5
CASSLAFDRVGEQYF	TRBV5-4	TRBJ2-7
CASSEYRGSSYNEQFF	TRBV25-1	TRBJ2-1
CASSVAGSYNEQFF	TRBV5-4	TRBJ2-1
CASSLRGINGYTF	TRBV7-2	TRBJ1-2
CASSFTTGQGQILNTEAFF	TRBV7-8	TRBJ1-1
CASSPRPGLPATPYEQYF	TRBV9	TRBJ2-7
CASSPQGAAPERTEAFF	TRBV7-9	TRBJ1-1
CAISGTTGGFWFF	TRBV10-3	TRBJ2-1
CASSYTGDGANVLTF	TRBV7-9	TRBJ2-6
CASSPQTGANTEAFF	TRBV18	TRBJ1-1
CASSGSGRAYNEQFF	TRBV9	TRBJ2-1
CASSPPNRGHGNTIYF	TRBV18	TRBJ1-3
CASSPRTSGIQETQYF	TRBV7-9	TRBJ2-5
CASSAGETQYF	TRBV2	TRBJ2-5
CASSLSGQGAEAFF	TRBV7-9	TRBJ1-1
CASSLDNHSNQPQHF	TRBV5-1	TRBJ1-5
CASSPQQNTEAFF	TRBV18	TRBJ1-1
CASSSRGADTEAFF	TRBV7-3	TRBJ1-1
CASRTGTSGIYREQYF	TRBV5-4	TRBJ2-7